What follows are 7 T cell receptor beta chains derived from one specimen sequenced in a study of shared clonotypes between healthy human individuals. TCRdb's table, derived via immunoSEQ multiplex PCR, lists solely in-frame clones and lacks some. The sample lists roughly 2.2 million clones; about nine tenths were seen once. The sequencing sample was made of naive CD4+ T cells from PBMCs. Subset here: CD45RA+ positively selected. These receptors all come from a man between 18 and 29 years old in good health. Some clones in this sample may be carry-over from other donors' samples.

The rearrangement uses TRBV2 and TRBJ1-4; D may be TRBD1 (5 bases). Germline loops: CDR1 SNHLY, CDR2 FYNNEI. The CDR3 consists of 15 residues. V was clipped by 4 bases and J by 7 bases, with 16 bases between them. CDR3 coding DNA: TGTGCCAGCAGTGGGACCCTCACAAGGGGTGAAAAACTGTTTTTT. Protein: CASSGTLTRGEKLFF.

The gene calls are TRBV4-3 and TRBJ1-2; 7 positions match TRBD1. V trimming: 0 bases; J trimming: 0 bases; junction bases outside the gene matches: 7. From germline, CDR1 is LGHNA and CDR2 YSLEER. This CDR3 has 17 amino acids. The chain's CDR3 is CASSQDRSQGANYGYTF. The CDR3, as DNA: TGCGCCAGCAGCCAAGACCGTTCCCAGGGGGCTAACTATGGCTACACCTTC.

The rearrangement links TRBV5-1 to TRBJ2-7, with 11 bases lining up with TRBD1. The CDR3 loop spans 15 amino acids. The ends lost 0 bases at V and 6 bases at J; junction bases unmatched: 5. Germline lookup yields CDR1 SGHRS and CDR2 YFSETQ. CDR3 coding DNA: TGCGCCAGCAGCTTGGTGGCGGGACAGGGGGGCGAGCAGTACTTC. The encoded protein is CASSLVAGQGGEQYF.

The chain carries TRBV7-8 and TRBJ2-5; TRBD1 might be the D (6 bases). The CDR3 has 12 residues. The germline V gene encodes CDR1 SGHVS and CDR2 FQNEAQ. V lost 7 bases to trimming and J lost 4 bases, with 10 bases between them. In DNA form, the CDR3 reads TGTGCCAGCACGCCACAGGGAGAGACCCAGTACTTC. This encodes CASTPQGETQYF. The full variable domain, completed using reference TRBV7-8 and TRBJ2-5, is GAGVSQSPRYKVAKRGQDVALRCDPISGHVSLFWYQQALGQGPEFLTYFQNEAQLDKSGLPSDRFFAERPEGSVSTLKIQRTQQEDSAVYLCASTPQGETQYFGPGTRLLVL.

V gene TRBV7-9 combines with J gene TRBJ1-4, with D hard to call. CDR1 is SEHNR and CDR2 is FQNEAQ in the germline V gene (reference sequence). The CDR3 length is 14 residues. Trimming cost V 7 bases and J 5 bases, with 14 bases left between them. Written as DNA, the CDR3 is TGTGCCAGCAACCGTTTCCGGGGAAATGAAAAACTGTTTTTT. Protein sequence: CASNRFRGNEKLFF.

The CDR3 region has the DNA TGTGCCAGCAGTCAAAACGCGGCGGACAGGGGCGCCCGTATAGCCAAAAACATTCAGTACTTC. This encodes CASSQNAADRGARIAKNIQYF. The chain recombines TRBV27 with TRBJ2-4, with TRBD1 matching 9 bases. The germline V gene has CDR1 MNHEY and CDR2 SMNVEV (reference sequence). With 5 bases clipped from V and 0 bases from J, the junction kept 20 bases outside the gene matches. This CDR3 has 21 residues.

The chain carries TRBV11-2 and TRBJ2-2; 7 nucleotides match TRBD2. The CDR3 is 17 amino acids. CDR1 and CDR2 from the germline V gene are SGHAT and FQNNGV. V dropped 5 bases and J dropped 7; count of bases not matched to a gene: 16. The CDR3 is CASSPGGGTNSIGELFF. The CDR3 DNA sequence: TGTGCCAGCAGCCCGGGAGGCGGGACTAACTCAATCGGGGAGCTGTTTTTT.